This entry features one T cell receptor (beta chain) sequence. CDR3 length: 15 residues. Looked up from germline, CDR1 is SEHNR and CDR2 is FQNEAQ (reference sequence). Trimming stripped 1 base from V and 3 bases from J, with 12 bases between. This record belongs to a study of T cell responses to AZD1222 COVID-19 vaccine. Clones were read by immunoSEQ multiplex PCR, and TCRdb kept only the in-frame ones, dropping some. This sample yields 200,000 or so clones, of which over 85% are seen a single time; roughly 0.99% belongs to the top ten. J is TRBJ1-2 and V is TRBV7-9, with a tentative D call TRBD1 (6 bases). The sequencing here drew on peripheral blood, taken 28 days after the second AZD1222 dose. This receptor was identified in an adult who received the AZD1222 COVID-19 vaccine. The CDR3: CASSLGQAGHYGYTF. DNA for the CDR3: TGTGCCAGCAGCTTAGGACAGGCCGGACACTATGGCTACACCTTC. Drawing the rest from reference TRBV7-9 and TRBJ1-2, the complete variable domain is DTGVSQNPRHKITKRGQNVTFRCDPISEHNRLYWYRQTLGQGPEFLTYFQNEAQLEKSRLLSDRFSAERPKGSFSTLEIQRTEQGDSAMYLCASSLGQAGHYGYTFGSGTRLTVV.